This TCR beta chain was captured by sequencing in a study of T cells in localized non-small cell lung cancer. Study-wide results and caveats: Uninvolved adjacent lung showed higher T cell clonality than tumor.

This CDR3 is built from 18 residues. The V gene end was trimmed by 4 bases and the J gene end by 6 bases; junction bases not matched to a gene: 13. From germline, CDR1 is SGHRS and CDR2 YFSETQ. Of note for this clone: Its antigen is not identified.

Produced via immunoSEQ multiplex PCR; TCRdb's table is partial and in-frame only. This table holds tens of thousands of clones, about nine tenths found once. The V and J genes are TRBV5-1 and TRBJ2-3; TRBD2 matches 14 bases. This material consisted of peripheral blood, taken before any cancer treatment. The receptor's source is a woman aged 40-69 years with stage I lung adenocarcinoma. CDR3 DNA: TGCGCCAGCAGCGCAGGACTAGCGGGGGGCGGTAACTCTGATACGCAGTATTTT. Encoded protein: CASSAGLAGGGNSDTQYF. The whole variable domain, filled in from reference TRBV5-1 and TRBJ2-3, reads KAGVTQTPRYLIKTRGQQVTLSCSPISGHRSVSWYQQTPGQGLQFLFEYFSETQRNKGNFPGRFSGRQFSNSRSEMNVSTLELGDSALYLCASSAGLAGGGNSDTQYFGPGTRLTVL.